This T cell receptor (beta chain) was recorded in a study of shared clonotypes between healthy human individuals. Trimming stripped 2 bases from V and 8 bases from J, with 12 bases between. This CDR3 is built from 13 residues. Germline values: CDR1 MGHDK, CDR2 SYGVNS. Produced via immunoSEQ multiplex PCR; TCRdb's table is partial and in-frame only. The table includes roughly 76,000 clones, about 61% detected once. This clonotype was sampled from a man aged 25-40 years in good health. Sequencing was performed on memory CD8+ T cells sorted from blood. Subset denoted: CD45RO+ cells pooled with CCR7-negative TemRA cells. V usage is TRBV25-1 and J usage is TRBJ1-1; D possibly corresponds to TRBD1 (5 bases). The CDR3 coding sequence is TGTGCCAGCAGTGAAGTCGGGGGAGGGGAAGCTTTCTTT. It yields the protein CASSEVGGGEAFF. Full variable domain (missing parts from reference TRBV25-1 and TRBJ1-1): EADIYQTPRYLVIGTGKKITLECSQTMGHDKMYWYQQDPGMELHLIHYSYGVNSTEKGDLSSESTVSRIRTEHFPLTLESARPSHTSQYLCASSEVGGGEAFFGQGTRLTVV.